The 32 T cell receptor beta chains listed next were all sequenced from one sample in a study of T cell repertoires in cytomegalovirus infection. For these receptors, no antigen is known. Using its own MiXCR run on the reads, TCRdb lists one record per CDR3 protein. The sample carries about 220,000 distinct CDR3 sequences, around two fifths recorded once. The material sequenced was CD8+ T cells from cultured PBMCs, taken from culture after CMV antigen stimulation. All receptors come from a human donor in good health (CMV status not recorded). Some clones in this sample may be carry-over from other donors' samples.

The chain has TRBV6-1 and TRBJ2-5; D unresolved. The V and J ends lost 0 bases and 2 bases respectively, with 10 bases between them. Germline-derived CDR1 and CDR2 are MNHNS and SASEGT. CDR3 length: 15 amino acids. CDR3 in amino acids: CASSEAVVRQETQYF. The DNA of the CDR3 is TGTGCCAGCAGTGAAGCGGTAGTCAGGCAAGAGACCCAGTACTTC.

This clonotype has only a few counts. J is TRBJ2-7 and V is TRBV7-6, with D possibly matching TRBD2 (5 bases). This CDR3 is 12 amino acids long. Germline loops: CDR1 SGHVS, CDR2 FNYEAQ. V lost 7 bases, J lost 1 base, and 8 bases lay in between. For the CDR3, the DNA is TGTGCCAGCACGGACTCTTCCTACGAGCAGTACTTC. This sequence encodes CASTDSSYEQYF.

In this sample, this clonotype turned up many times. CDR3 sequence reads: CASSLNGGPSYNEQFF. CDR3 nucleotides: TGTGCCAGCAGCTTAAATGGGGGCCCTTCCTACAATGAGCAGTTCTTC. This sequence joins TRBV7-3 and TRBJ2-1; D is perhaps TRBD1 (6 bases). Trimming pared 1 base from V and 1 base from J, leaving 11 bases between. The CDR3 totals 16 residues. From germline, CDR1 is SGHTA and CDR2 FQGTGA.

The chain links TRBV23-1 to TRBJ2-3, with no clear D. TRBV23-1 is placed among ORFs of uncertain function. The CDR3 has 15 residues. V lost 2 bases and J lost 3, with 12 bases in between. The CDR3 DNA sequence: TGCGCCAGCAGTCAAAGGCGCTGGGGTACAGATACGCAGTATTTT. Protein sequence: CASSQRRWGTDTQYF.

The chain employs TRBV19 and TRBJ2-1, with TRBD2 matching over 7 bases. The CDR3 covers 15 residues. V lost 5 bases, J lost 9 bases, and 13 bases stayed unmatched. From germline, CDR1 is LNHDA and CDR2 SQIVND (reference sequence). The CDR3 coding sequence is TGTGCCAGTAGTCTGTTGGGGGAGGGCCAGGGTGAGCAGTTCTTC. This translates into CASSLLGEGQGEQFF.

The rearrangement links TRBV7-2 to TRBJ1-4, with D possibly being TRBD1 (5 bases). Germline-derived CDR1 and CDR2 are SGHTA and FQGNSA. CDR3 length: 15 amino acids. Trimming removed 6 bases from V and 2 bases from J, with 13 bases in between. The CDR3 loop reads CASRSQGYTNEKLFF. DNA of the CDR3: TGTGCCAGCAGGAGTCAGGGATACACTAATGAAAAACTGTTTTTT.

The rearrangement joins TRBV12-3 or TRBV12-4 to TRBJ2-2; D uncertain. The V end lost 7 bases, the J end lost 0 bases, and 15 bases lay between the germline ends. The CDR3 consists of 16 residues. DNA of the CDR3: TGTGCCAGCACTCTATTTGGGGTCTCGAACACCGGGGAGCTGTTTTTT. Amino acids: CASTLFGVSNTGELFF.

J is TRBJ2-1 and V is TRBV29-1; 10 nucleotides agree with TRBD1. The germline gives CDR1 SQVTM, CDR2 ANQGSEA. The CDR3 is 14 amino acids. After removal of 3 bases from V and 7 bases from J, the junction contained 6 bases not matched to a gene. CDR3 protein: CSVDRDRGGNEQFF. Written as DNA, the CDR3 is TGCAGCGTTGACCGGGACAGGGGTGGAAATGAGCAGTTCTTC.

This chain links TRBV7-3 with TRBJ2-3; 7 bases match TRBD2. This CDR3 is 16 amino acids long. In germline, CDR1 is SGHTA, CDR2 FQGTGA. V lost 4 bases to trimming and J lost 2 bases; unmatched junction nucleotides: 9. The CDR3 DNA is TGTGCCAGCAGCTCTTCACTAGCGAGATCCACAGATACGCAGTATTTT. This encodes CASSSSLARSTDTQYF.

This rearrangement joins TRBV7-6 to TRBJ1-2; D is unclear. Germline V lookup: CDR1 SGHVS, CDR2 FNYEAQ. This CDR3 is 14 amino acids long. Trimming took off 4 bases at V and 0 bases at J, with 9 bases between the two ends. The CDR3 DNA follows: TGTGCCAGCAGCTCGGGAAGGGCTAACTATGGCTACACCTTC. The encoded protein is CASSSGRANYGYTF.

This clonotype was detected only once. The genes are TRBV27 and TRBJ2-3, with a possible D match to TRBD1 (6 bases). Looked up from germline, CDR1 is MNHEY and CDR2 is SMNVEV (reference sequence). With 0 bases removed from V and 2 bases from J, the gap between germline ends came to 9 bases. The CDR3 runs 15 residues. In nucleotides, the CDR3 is TGTGCCAGCAGTTTATCGAGGGGGTACACAGATACGCAGTATTTT. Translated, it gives CASSLSRGYTDTQYF.

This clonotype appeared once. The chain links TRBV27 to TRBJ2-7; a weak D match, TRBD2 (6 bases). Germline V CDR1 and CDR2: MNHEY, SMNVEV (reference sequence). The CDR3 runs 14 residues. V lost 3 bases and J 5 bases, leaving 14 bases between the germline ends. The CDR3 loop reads CASSLRSSGDEQYF. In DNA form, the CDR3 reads TGTGCCAGCAGTTTGCGGAGTTCGGGGGACGAGCAGTACTTC.

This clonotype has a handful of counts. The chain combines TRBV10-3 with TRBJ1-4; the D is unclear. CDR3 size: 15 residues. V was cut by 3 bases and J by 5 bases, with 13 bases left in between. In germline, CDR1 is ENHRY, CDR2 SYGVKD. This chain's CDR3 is CAISDRRELNEKLFF. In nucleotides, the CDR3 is TGTGCCATCAGTGATCGGAGGGAACTAAATGAAAAACTGTTTTTT.

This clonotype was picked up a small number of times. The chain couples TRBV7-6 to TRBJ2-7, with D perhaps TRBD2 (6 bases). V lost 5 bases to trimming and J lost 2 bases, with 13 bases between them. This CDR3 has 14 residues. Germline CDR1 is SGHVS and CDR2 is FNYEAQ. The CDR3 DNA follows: TGTGCCAGCAGCACCCGGAGGGGAGCCTACGAGCAGTACTTC. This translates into CASSTRRGAYEQYF.

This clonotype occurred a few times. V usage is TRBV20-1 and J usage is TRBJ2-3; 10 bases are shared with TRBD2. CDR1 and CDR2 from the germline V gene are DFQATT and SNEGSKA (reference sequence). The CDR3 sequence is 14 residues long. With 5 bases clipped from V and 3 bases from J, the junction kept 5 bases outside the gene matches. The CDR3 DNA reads TGCAGTGCTCTTGGACTAGCGGTAACAGATACGCAGTATTTT. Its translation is CSALGLAVTDTQYF.

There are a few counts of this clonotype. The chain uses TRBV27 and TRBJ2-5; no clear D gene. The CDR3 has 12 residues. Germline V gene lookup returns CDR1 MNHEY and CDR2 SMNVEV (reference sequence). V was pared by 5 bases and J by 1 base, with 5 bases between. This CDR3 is CASSRPQETQYF. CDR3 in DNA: TGTGCCAGCAGTCGACCCCAAGAGACCCAGTACTTC.

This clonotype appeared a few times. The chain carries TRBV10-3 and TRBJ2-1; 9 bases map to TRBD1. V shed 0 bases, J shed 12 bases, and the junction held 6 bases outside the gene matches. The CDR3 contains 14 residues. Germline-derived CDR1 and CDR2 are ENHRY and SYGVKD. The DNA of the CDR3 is TGTGCCATCAGTGAGTCGCCGGAGACAGGGGGGCAGTTCTTC. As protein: CAISESPETGGQFF.

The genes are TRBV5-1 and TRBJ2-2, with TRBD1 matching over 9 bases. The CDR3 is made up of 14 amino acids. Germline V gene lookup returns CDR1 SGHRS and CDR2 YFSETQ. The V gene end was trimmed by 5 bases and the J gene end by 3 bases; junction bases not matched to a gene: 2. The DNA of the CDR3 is TGCGCCAGCAGGGGACAGGGTGACACCGGGGAGCTGTTTTTT. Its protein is CASRGQGDTGELFF.

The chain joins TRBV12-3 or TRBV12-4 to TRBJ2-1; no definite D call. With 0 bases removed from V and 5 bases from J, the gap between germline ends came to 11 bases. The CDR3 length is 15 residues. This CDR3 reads CASSLALRGDNEQFF. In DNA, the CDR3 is TGTGCCAGCAGTTTAGCCCTCAGAGGCGACAATGAGCAGTTCTTC.

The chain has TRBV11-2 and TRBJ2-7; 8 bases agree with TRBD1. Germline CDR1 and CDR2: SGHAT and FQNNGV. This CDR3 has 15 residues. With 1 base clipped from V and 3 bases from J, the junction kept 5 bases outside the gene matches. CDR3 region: CASSLGRDRLYEQYF. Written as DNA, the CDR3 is TGTGCCAGCAGCTTAGGCCGGGACAGGCTCTACGAGCAGTACTTC.

In DNA, the CDR3 is TGTGCCAGCTCACGATCAGGGGGCGCCCACAATGAGCAGTTCTTC. Translating gives CASSRSGGAHNEQFF. The chain couples TRBV18 to TRBJ2-1, with 8 bases lining up with TRBD1. V was pared by 4 bases and J by 5 bases, with 7 bases of the junction left unmatched. Per germline, CDR1 KGHSH and CDR2 LQKENI. This CDR3 region has 15 residues.

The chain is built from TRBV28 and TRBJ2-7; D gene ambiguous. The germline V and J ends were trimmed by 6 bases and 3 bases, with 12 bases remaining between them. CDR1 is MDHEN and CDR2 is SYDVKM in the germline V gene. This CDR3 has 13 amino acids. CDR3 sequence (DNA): TGTGCCAGCAGCTCCGGGTTGATCTACGAGCAGTACTTC. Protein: CASSSGLIYEQYF.

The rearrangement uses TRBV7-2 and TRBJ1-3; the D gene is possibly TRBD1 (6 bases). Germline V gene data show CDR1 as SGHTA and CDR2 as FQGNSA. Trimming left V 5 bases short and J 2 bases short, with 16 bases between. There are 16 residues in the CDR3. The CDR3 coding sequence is TGTGCCAGCAGCGTTATCTCTGAGGGGGCTGGAAACACCATATATTTT. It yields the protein CASSVISEGAGNTIYF.

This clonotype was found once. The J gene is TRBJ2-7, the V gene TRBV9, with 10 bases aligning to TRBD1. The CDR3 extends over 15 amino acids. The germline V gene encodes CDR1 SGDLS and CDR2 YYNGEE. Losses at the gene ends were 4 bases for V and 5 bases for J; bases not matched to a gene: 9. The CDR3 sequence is CASSPWDRGVHEQYF. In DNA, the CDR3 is TGTGCCAGCAGCCCTTGGGACAGGGGAGTCCACGAGCAGTACTTC.

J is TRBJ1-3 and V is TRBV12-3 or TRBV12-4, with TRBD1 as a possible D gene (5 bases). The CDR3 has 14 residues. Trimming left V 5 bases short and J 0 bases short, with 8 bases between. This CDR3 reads CASSIRVSGNTIYF. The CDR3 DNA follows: TGTGCCAGCAGTATCAGGGTCTCTGGAAACACCATATATTTT.

The CDR3 nucleotides read TGTGCCAGCAGTCCGGGGGAGCGGGGGGGACGGGAGCAGTACTTC. Translating it yields CASSPGERGGREQYF. The J gene is TRBJ2-7, the V gene TRBV12-3 or TRBV12-4; 10 bases agree with TRBD2. Germline trimming cut 5 bases from V and 7 bases from J; bases unmatched to any gene: 11. The CDR3 extends over 15 amino acids.

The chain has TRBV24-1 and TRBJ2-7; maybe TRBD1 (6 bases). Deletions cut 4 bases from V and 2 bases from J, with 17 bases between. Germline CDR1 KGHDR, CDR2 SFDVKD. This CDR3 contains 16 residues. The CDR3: CATSDPDSRDPYEQYF. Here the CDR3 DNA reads TGTGCCACCAGTGACCCGGACAGCCGGGATCCCTACGAGCAGTACTTC.

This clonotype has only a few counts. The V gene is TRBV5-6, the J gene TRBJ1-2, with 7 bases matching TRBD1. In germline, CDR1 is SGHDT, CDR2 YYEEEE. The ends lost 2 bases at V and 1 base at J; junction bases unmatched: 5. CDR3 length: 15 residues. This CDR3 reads CASSFGTAINYGYTF. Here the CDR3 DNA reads TGTGCCAGCAGCTTTGGGACAGCGATTAACTATGGCTACACCTTC.

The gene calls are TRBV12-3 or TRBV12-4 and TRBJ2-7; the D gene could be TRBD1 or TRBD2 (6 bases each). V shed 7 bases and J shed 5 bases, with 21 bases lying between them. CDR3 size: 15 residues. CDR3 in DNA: TGTGCCAGCAATTGGTCGGGACAAGGAGGGCACGAGCAGTACTTC. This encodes CASNWSGQGGHEQYF.

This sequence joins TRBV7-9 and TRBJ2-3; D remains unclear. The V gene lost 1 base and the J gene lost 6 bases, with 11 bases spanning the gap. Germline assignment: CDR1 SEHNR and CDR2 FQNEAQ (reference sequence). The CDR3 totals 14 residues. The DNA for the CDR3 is TGTGCCAGCAGCTTAGATGGGGAATCGGATACGCAGTATTTT. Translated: CASSLDGESDTQYF.

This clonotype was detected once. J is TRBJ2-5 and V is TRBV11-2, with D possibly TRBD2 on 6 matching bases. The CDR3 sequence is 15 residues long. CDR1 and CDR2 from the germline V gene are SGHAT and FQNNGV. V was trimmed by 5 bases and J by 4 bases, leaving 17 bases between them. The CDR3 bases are TGTGCCAGCAGCCGGGGGTGGATAGTTGGAGAGACCCAGTACTTC. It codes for CASSRGWIVGETQYF.

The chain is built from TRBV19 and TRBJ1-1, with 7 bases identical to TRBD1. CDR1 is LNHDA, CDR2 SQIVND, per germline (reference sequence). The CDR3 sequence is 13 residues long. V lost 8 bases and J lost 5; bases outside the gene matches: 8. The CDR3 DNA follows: TGTGCCAGTGACCCAGGGGGACGGACTGAAGCTTTCTTT. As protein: CASDPGGRTEAFF.